This T cell receptor beta chain came from a study of T cells in Graves' hyperthyroidism and ophthalmopathy. RNA transcripts gave rise to amplified TCR beta CDR3 regions. The TCR CDR3 was amplified in a first-round RT-PCR using the HTBI primer set. TCRdb analysed the multiplex PCR reads with MiXCR anew, one entry per CDR3 protein. The profile shows roughly 800,000 distinct CDR3 sequences, over 35% of them singletons. Unmatched junction bases numbered 8, after V lost 3 bases and J lost 6 bases. This CDR3 has 15 residues. Germline V gene lookup returns CDR1 SGDLS and CDR2 YYNGEE. This clonotype was counted at least ten times. Clinicians diagnosed patients from clinical symptoms, serum thyroxine and TRAb, thyroid ultrasound and orbital computed tomography.

V and J are TRBV9 and TRBJ2-2; 7 nucleotides match TRBD2. The specimen was blood. The receptor was isolated from a man aged 18-30 years with Graves' hyperthyroidism. The CDR3 DNA follows: TGTGCCAGCAGCGAAGGTCTGGCGGGAGCCGGGGAGCTGTTTTTT. Its translation: CASSEGLAGAGELFF.